These 32 T cell receptor beta chains share one sample of origin, sequenced in a study of cytomegalovirus exposure and HLA in healthy donors. 13 Jbeta primers and 60 Vbeta primers were used for the PCR. Generated by immunoSEQ multiplex PCR, the TCRdb table keeps only in-frame clones and is missing some. This sample's table reports some 31,000 clones. Material for sequencing was PBMCs. These receptors came from a middle-aged woman in good health and CMV-seropositive.

CDR3 nucleotide sequence: TGCGCCAGCAGCTTGGTACCCCAACGGGGCTATGGCTACACCTTC. Its translation is CASSLVPQRGYGYTF. The chain recombines TRBV5-1 with TRBJ1-2, with D hard to call. This CDR3 spans 15 amino acids. CDR1 is SGHRS and CDR2 is YFSETQ in the germline V gene. V lost 0 bases and J 4 bases, leaving 13 bases between the germline ends.

J is TRBJ1-1 and V is TRBV7-9; possibly TRBD1 for D (6 bases). Germline V gene data show CDR1 as SEHNR and CDR2 as FQNEAQ (reference sequence). The CDR3 length is 15 residues. Trimming left V 4 bases short and J 3 bases short, with 15 bases between. The CDR3 protein is CASSYRGQIYTEAFF. The CDR3 DNA is TGTGCCAGCAGCTACCGAGGACAGATTTACACTGAAGCTTTCTTT. The full variable domain, in which reference TRBV7-9 and TRBJ1-1 provide the parts outside the CDR3, is DTGVSQNPRHKITKRGQNVTFRCDPISEHNRLYWYRQTLGQGPEFLTYFQNEAQLEKSRLLSDRFSAERPKGSFSTLEIQRTEQGDSAMYLCASSYRGQIYTEAFFGQGTRLTVV.

The chain carries TRBV6-5 and TRBJ2-7; D is unresolved. CDR3 size: 13 residues. V was pared by 2 bases and J by 3 bases, with 8 bases between. Germline loops: CDR1 MNHEY, CDR2 SVGAGI. The CDR3 DNA is TGTGCCAGCAGTTACCTCCCGAGCTACGAGCAGTACTTC. This gives the protein CASSYLPSYEQYF.

The V call is TRBV4-1, the J call TRBJ2-1; possible D gene TRBD2, 6 bases. V lost 1 base and J 5 bases, leaving 12 bases between the germline ends. CDR1 and CDR2 from the germline V gene are MGHRA and YSYEKL. The CDR3 is made up of 15 amino acids. The CDR3 region is CASSQVGLSDNEQFF. Here the CDR3 DNA reads TGCGCCAGCAGCCAAGTGGGACTGTCCGACAATGAGCAGTTCTTC.

The chain is built from TRBV30 and TRBJ2-1; 10 nucleotides match TRBD2. Germline CDR1 reads GTSNPN; CDR2 reads SVGIG (reference sequence). The junction had 2 bases not matched to a gene; V was cut back by 0 bases and J by 6 bases. This CDR3 contains 14 residues. The CDR3 bases are TGTGCCTGGAGTGTAACTAGCGGGGTCAATGAGCAGTTCTTC. It specifies CAWSVTSGVNEQFF.

The V gene is TRBV2, the J gene TRBJ2-7; 8 bases match TRBD2. Per germline, CDR1 SNHLY and CDR2 FYNNEI. The CDR3 is 15 amino acids. V was pared by 2 bases and J by 2 bases, with 5 bases of the junction left unmatched. The CDR3 region has the DNA TGTGCCAGCAGTGAACGTCTAGCGGGCCCCTACGAGCAGTACTTC. This translates into CASSERLAGPYEQYF.

The chain is built from TRBV5-1 and TRBJ2-3; D is uncertain. The CDR3 length is 12 residues. V lost 2 bases, J lost 4 bases, and 5 bases lay in between. Germline V gene lookup returns CDR1 SGHRS and CDR2 YFSETQ. The CDR3 protein is CASSLASDTQYF. As DNA, the CDR3 is TGCGCCAGCAGCTTAGCTTCAGATACGCAGTATTTT.

This sequence joins TRBV6-8 and TRBJ2-7, with a possible D match to TRBD1 (6 bases). Trimming took 0 bases from V and 2 from J, leaving 14 bases between them. This CDR3 is built from 16 residues. Germline V CDR1 and CDR2: MNHGY, SAAAGT. The CDR3 is CASSYSETGQTYEQYF. DNA for the CDR3: TGTGCCAGCAGTTACTCCGAAACAGGGCAAACCTACGAGCAGTACTTC.

The CDR3 DNA follows: TGTGCCAGCAGCCAAGATTGGGGACTAGCGGGTATCAGGTACGAGCAGTACTTC. As protein: CASSQDWGLAGIRYEQYF. J is TRBJ2-7 and V is TRBV4-2; 12 bases agree with TRBD2. The CDR3 extends over 18 amino acids. The germline gives CDR1 LGHNA, CDR2 YNFKEQ. Germline trimming cut 0 bases from V and 4 bases from J; bases unmatched to any gene: 10.

This chain connects TRBV5-1 to TRBJ2-7; 9 bases map to TRBD2. The CDR3 spans 15 residues. J lost 0 bases, V lost 3 bases, and 4 bases had no gene match. From germline, CDR1 is SGHRS and CDR2 YFSETQ. CDR3 nucleotides: TGCGCCAGCAGCTCCGGACTAGCGTTCTCCTACGAGCAGTACTTC. Encoded protein: CASSSGLAFSYEQYF.

This chain links TRBV6-6 with TRBJ2-7, with 7 bases matching TRBD2. The CDR3 spans 15 residues. Germline V gives CDR1 MNHNY, CDR2 SVGAGI (reference sequence). The V gene end was trimmed by 2 bases and the J gene end by 3 bases; junction bases not matched to a gene: 7. In nucleotides, the CDR3 is TGTGCCAGCAGTTACCCGGGGCGGGGGTTCTACGAGCAGTACTTC. It yields the protein CASSYPGRGFYEQYF.

The V gene is TRBV9, the J gene TRBJ2-3, with TRBD2 matching over 10 bases. This CDR3 has 15 residues. The germline gives CDR1 SGDLS, CDR2 YYNGEE. Trimming cost V 2 bases and J 2 bases; bases outside gene matches: 2. The CDR3 protein is CASSVSGRITDTQYF. The DNA of the CDR3 is TGTGCCAGCAGCGTTAGCGGGAGGATCACAGATACGCAGTATTTT.

The V call is TRBV2, the J call TRBJ1-2, with TRBD1 identical over 12 bases. V lost 6 bases and J lost 4; bases outside the gene matches: 6. This CDR3 is built from 15 residues. CDR1 and CDR2 from the germline V gene are SNHLY and FYNNEI. The CDR3 region has the DNA TGTGCCAGCAGGGGGACAGGGGGCGCGCGCTATGGCTACACCTTC. Translating gives CASRGTGGARYGYTF. Based on the CDR3 plus reference TRBV2 and TRBJ1-2, the full variable domain is EPEVTQTPSHQVTQMGQEVILRCVPISNHLYFYWYRQILGQKVEFLVSFYNNEISEKSEIFDDQFSVERPDGSNFTLKIRSTKLEDSAMYFCASRGTGGARYGYTFGSGTRLTVV.

J is TRBJ1-3 and V is TRBV18; 7 bases are a match to TRBD1. V lost 3 bases and J lost 4; bases outside the gene matches: 6. This CDR3 has 15 amino acids. The germline CDR1 and CDR2 sequences are KGHSH and LQKENI. CDR3 region: CASSPSGTEGNTIYF. The CDR3 DNA reads as TGTGCCAGCTCACCCTCCGGGACAGAAGGAAACACCATATATTTT.

V gene TRBV13 combines with J gene TRBJ1-3; TRBD1 aligns across 8 bases. This CDR3 contains 18 residues. V was clipped by 0 bases and J by 3 bases; unmatched bases: 10. Germline V CDR1 and CDR2: PRHDT, FYEKMQ (reference sequence). CDR3 protein: CASSLGSLRQGNGNTIYF. DNA for the CDR3: TGTGCCAGCAGCTTAGGGTCCCTCCGACAGGGGAATGGAAACACCATATATTTT.

Concerning this clone: At one end the junction does not follow the germline gene, possibly because of a read error. V and J are TRBV15 and TRBJ2-1, with TRBD2 matching over 9 bases. The CDR3 consists of 13 residues. CDR1 is LNHNV and CDR2 is YYDKDF in the germline V gene (reference sequence). The CDR3 reads CATRRAGGHEQFF. The DNA for the CDR3 is TGTGCCACCAGAAGAGCGGGAGGCCATGAGCAGTTCTTC.

The rearrangement links TRBV27 to TRBJ2-7; D might be TRBD2 (7 bases). The CDR3 covers 15 residues. The germline V gene has CDR1 MNHEY and CDR2 SMNVEV (reference sequence). V was clipped by 0 bases and J by 5 bases, with 14 bases between them. CDR3 region: CASSLSGWGGDEQYF. DNA for the CDR3: TGTGCCAGCAGTTTATCGGGCTGGGGGGGCGACGAGCAGTACTTC.

The chain has TRBV28 and TRBJ2-1; no clear D. V lost 2 bases, J lost 6 bases, and 8 bases lay in between. The CDR3 runs 13 residues. Germline CDR1 is MDHEN and CDR2 is SYDVKM. CDR3 in amino acids: CASSLRWPNEQFF. CDR3 nucleotides: TGTGCCAGCAGTTTACGCTGGCCCAATGAGCAGTTCTTC.

The V gene is TRBV6-5, the J gene TRBJ1-1; 8 bases match TRBD1. In germline, CDR1 is MNHEY, CDR2 SVGAGI. The trim removed 2 bases at V and 3 bases at J, leaving 2 bases unmatched. This CDR3 comprises 14 residues. The CDR3 nucleotides read TGTGCCAGCAGTTACGGACAGGGAGACACTGAAGCTTTCTTT. It is translated as CASSYGQGDTEAFF.

The V gene is TRBV2, the J gene TRBJ1-2, with D unresolved. The germline CDR1 and CDR2 sequences are SNHLY and FYNNEI. The CDR3 extends over 12 amino acids. Trimming cost V 3 bases and J 4 bases, with 6 bases left between them. The CDR3 loop is CASSDGVYGYTF. CDR3 nucleotides: TGTGCCAGCAGTGACGGGGTCTATGGCTACACCTTC.

This chain connects TRBV19 to TRBJ1-1, with D possibly TRBD1 on 6 matching bases. V gave up 0 bases and J gave up 5 bases, with 22 bases separating them. The CDR3 is made up of 18 amino acids. In germline, CDR1 is LNHDA, CDR2 SQIVND (reference sequence). CDR3 residues: CASSIDGGGRVYGTEAFF. The CDR3 DNA reads TGTGCCAGTAGTATAGATGGCGGGGGGCGCGTTTACGGGACTGAAGCTTTCTTT.

V is TRBV30 and J is TRBJ1-3, with 9 bases aligning to TRBD1. V lost 0 bases, J lost 2 bases, and 2 bases stayed unmatched. This CDR3 is built from 15 residues. Germline assignment: CDR1 GTSNPN and CDR2 SVGIG (reference sequence). CDR3 sequence (DNA): TGTGCCTGGAGTGTAGGACAGGGGCCTGGAAACACCATATATTTT. This encodes CAWSVGQGPGNTIYF.

This chain connects TRBV5-1 to TRBJ2-1; the match to TRBD2 covers 12 bases. Germline CDR1 is SGHRS and CDR2 is YFSETQ. Germline trimming cut 2 bases from V and 7 bases from J; bases unmatched to any gene: 4. The CDR3 consists of 15 residues. The CDR3 DNA follows: TGCGCCAGCAGCTTACTCGGGACTAGCGGGAATGAGCAGTTCTTC. It specifies CASSLLGTSGNEQFF.

This chain links TRBV18 with TRBJ1-2; TRBD1 matches at 8 bases. After removal of 3 bases from V and 4 bases from J, the junction contained 7 bases not matched to a gene. The CDR3 covers 15 residues. CDR1 and CDR2 (germline): KGHSH, LQKENI. The CDR3 sequence: CASSPPDTGGYGYTF. The DNA of the CDR3 is TGTGCCAGCTCACCGCCCGACACAGGGGGCTATGGCTACACCTTC.

The chain uses TRBV4-3 and TRBJ1-4, with TRBD1 as a possible D gene (6 bases). Deletions cut 0 bases from V and 10 bases from J, with 12 bases between. Germline loops: CDR1 LGHNA, CDR2 YSLEER. CDR3 length equals 14 residues. The CDR3 nucleotides are TGCGCCAGCAGCCAAGAAACAGGGAGAGGAAAACTGTTTTTT. Its translation: CASSQETGRGKLFF.

The rearrangement uses TRBV7-9 and TRBJ1-5; D gene unclear. The CDR3 runs 12 residues. Germline V gene data show CDR1 as SEHNR and CDR2 as FQNEAQ (reference sequence). Trimming shortened V by 6 bases and J by 6 bases, and 9 bases separated the two germline ends. The CDR3 bases are TGTGCCAGCAGTCTAAATAGTCAGCCCCAGCATTTT. Residues: CASSLNSQPQHF.

V gene TRBV7-9 combines with J gene TRBJ2-1; TRBD2 matches at 7 bases. This CDR3 is built from 14 residues. The trim removed 3 bases at V and 3 bases at J, leaving 2 bases unmatched. Germline CDR1 SEHNR, CDR2 FQNEAQ (reference sequence). In DNA, the CDR3 is TGTGCCAGCAGCTTCCGGACTAGCTACAATGAGCAGTTCTTC. This translates into CASSFRTSYNEQFF.

The gene calls are TRBV30 and TRBJ2-1; 10 nucleotides match TRBD2. V lost 0 bases, J lost 7 bases, and 6 bases stayed unmatched. Germline V gives CDR1 GTSNPN, CDR2 SVGIG (reference sequence). The CDR3 is made up of 15 amino acids. CDR3: CAWSVDGLAVNEQFF. CDR3 DNA: TGTGCCTGGAGTGTAGATGGACTAGCGGTGAATGAGCAGTTCTTC.

V and J are TRBV6-5 and TRBJ2-1; no definite D call. The CDR3 consists of 12 residues. V lost 5 bases, J lost 12 bases, and 14 bases lay in between. Per germline, CDR1 MNHEY and CDR2 SVGAGI. This chain's CDR3 is CASSIPSSGQFF. For the CDR3, the DNA is TGTGCCAGCAGTATCCCGAGTTCCGGGCAGTTCTTC.

V and J are TRBV9 and TRBJ1-2; TRBD1 matches 8 bases. The germline CDR1 and CDR2 sequences are SGDLS and YYNGEE. The CDR3 is 18 amino acids. V was pared by 0 bases and J by 5 bases, with 15 bases of the junction left unmatched. The DNA for the CDR3 is TGTGCCAGCAGCGTAGCCGCAGGGGGCGGTTCGAGCCCGTATGGCTACACCTTC. Its translation is CASSVAAGGGSSPYGYTF. Full variable domain (remainder filled in from reference TRBV9 and TRBJ1-2): DSGVTQTPKHLITATGQRVTLRCSPRSGDLSVYWYQQSLDQGLQFLIQYYNGEERAKGNILERFSAQQFPDLHSELNLSSLELGDSALYFCASSVAAGGGSSPYGYTFGSGTRLTVV.

The chain couples TRBV5-6 to TRBJ2-5, with TRBD2 identical over 7 bases. With V trimmed by 0 bases and J by 5 bases, 13 bases remained unmatched. The CDR3 spans 17 residues. CDR1 SGHDT and CDR2 YYEEEE come from the germline V gene. CDR3 bases: TGTGCCAGCAGCTTGGGCCCTCTGGAGGGAGGGGCGGAGACCCAGTACTTC. Translation gives CASSLGPLEGGAETQYF.

V gene TRBV30 combines with J gene TRBJ2-7; tentatively, D is TRBD2 (6 bases). Per the germline V gene, CDR1 is GTSNPN and CDR2 is SVGIG (reference sequence). Trimming removed 4 bases from V and 3 bases from J, with 13 bases in between. The CDR3 loop spans 13 amino acids. CDR3 DNA: TGTGCCTGGATCCCCCGGGAGAACTACGAGCAGTACTTC. It codes for CAWIPRENYEQYF.